The 27 T cell receptor beta chains below come from one sample, sequenced in a study of cytotoxic CD8 clonotypes in ibrutinib-treated CLL. Produced via immunoSEQ multiplex PCR; TCRdb's table is partial and in-frame only. The sample yields roughly 190,000 clones, around three quarters seen once. The source was PBMCs, collected after 24 months of ibrutinib treatment. The receptor set was obtained from a human donor with chronic lymphocytic leukemia.

The rearrangement joins TRBV20-1 to TRBJ1-2; D unresolved. The CDR3 has 9 amino acids. From germline, CDR1 is DFQATT and CDR2 SNEGSKA (reference sequence). V was cut by 7 bases and J by 5 bases, with 5 bases left in between. The DNA of the CDR3 is TGCAGTGGACCTTATGGCTACACCTTC. Encoded protein: CSGPYGYTF.

The chain links TRBV27 to TRBJ2-3, with 7 bases aligning to TRBD2. The CDR3 has 16 residues. The germline V gene encodes CDR1 MNHEY and CDR2 SMNVEV (reference sequence). After removal of 6 bases from V and 1 base from J, the junction contained 10 bases not matched to a gene. The CDR3 nucleotides read TGTGCCAGCAGCTCCGTAGGAGCGGGGCGCACAGATACGCAGTATTTT. Protein sequence: CASSSVGAGRTDTQYF.

This clone was observed a handful of times. This chain uses TRBV5-4 with TRBJ2-1; TRBD2 is a possible D gene (6 bases). Germline values: CDR1 SGHNT, CDR2 YYREEE (reference sequence). V gave up 0 bases and J gave up 7 bases, with 14 bases separating them. This CDR3 contains 15 residues. In DNA form, the CDR3 reads TGTGCCAGCAGCTTGGATATCGGGAGCATGAATGAGCAGTTCTTC. As protein: CASSLDIGSMNEQFF.

The chain couples TRBV4-1 to TRBJ2-7; perhaps TRBD2 as D (6 bases). Trimming stripped 3 bases from V and 3 bases from J, with 12 bases between. Germline CDR1 reads MGHRA; CDR2 reads YSYEKL. This CDR3 is 14 amino acids long. For the CDR3, the DNA is TGCGCCAGCAGCCATCGGGACTCCGACTACGAGCAGTACTTC. Translation gives CASSHRDSDYEQYF.

There are a few counts of this clone. The V call is TRBV7-2, the J call TRBJ1-5, with D possibly being TRBD1 (6 bases). Germline assignment: CDR1 SGHTA and CDR2 FQGNSA. V lost 6 bases, J lost 5 bases, and 11 bases lay in between. This CDR3 has 13 residues. Here the CDR3 reads CASSGTPDQPQHF. In nucleotides, the CDR3 is TGTGCCAGCAGTGGGACACCCGATCAGCCCCAGCATTTT.

The V gene is TRBV27, the J gene TRBJ1-3; 7 positions match TRBD1. Germline loops: CDR1 MNHEY, CDR2 SMNVEV (reference sequence). J lost 0 bases, V lost 6 bases, and 2 bases had no gene match. The CDR3 covers 14 residues. DNA for the CDR3: TGTGCCAGCAGAGGGGACAGCTCTGGAAACACCATATATTTT. It is translated as CASRGDSSGNTIYF.

The CDR3 sequence is CASSFGGTYEQYF. Written as DNA, the CDR3 is TGTGCCAGCAGTTTCGGCGGAACCTACGAGCAGTACTTC. V is TRBV27 and J is TRBJ2-7; D is unclear. From germline, CDR1 is MNHEY and CDR2 SMNVEV (reference sequence). This CDR3 is 13 amino acids long. Trimming shortened V by 3 bases and J by 2 bases, and 8 bases separated the two germline ends.

The CDR3 spells CASSFNDRVQTEAFF. The CDR3 DNA reads TGTGCCAGCAGCTTCAATGACAGGGTTCAAACTGAAGCTTTCTTT. The chain combines TRBV7-6 with TRBJ1-1; 7 bases line up with TRBD1. The J segment lost 5 bases and the V segment lost 3 bases, leaving 9 bases of the junction unmatched. The CDR3 extends over 15 amino acids. Germline CDR1 and CDR2: SGHVS and FNYEAQ.

CDR3 in amino acids: CASSRRLAEETQYF. The CDR3 coding sequence is TGTGCCAGCAGCCGCAGACTAGCGGAGGAGACCCAGTACTTC. The rearrangement links TRBV4-2 to TRBJ2-5; 9 bases are a match to TRBD2. Germline V gene sequence: CDR1 LGHNA, CDR2 YNFKEQ. Germline trimming cut 4 bases from V and 5 bases from J; bases unmatched to any gene: 5. The CDR3 is 14 residues long.

The V call is TRBV2, the J call TRBJ2-2, with 8 bases matching TRBD1. J was trimmed by 4 bases and V by 7 bases; bases with no gene match: 5. The CDR3 covers 14 residues. Germline CDR1 SNHLY, CDR2 FYNNEI. CDR3 sequence reads: CASTRDRPTGELFF. CDR3 coding DNA: TGTGCCAGCACCCGGGACAGGCCCACCGGGGAGCTGTTTTTT.

The genes are TRBV18 and TRBJ2-7, with TRBD2 matching 14 bases. CDR3 size: 16 residues. CDR1 KGHSH and CDR2 LQKENI come from the germline V gene. V trimming: 6 bases; J trimming: 3 bases; junction bases outside the gene matches: 7. CDR3 nucleotides: TGTGCCAGCTCCTCCTGGGGACTAGCGGGAGACTACGAGCAGTACTTC. Its protein is CASSSWGLAGDYEQYF.

This clone has more than one count but fewer than ten. The chain carries TRBV28 and TRBJ1-1; D remains ambiguous. Germline V gene data show CDR1 as MDHEN and CDR2 as SYDVKM. With 6 bases removed from V and 0 bases from J, the gap between germline ends came to 11 bases. This CDR3 spans 14 amino acids. CDR3: CASSLGGMNTEAFF. The CDR3 coding sequence is TGTGCCAGCAGCTTAGGCGGCATGAACACTGAAGCTTTCTTT. The complete variable domain, with remaining parts taken from reference TRBV28 and TRBJ1-1, reads DVKVTQSSRYLVKRTGEKVFLECVQDMDHENMFWYRQDPGLGLRLIYFSYDVKMKEKGDIPEGYSVSREKKERFSLILESASTNQTSMYLCASSLGGMNTEAFFGQGTRLTVV.

The V gene is TRBV30, the J gene TRBJ2-7, with D unclear. Germline V gene lookup returns CDR1 GTSNPN and CDR2 SVGIG (reference sequence). The CDR3 sequence is 13 residues long. With 2 bases removed from V and 5 bases from J, the gap between germline ends came to 13 bases. The CDR3 reads CAWSYVQDHEQYF. DNA for the CDR3: TGTGCCTGGAGTTATGTGCAGGATCACGAGCAGTACTTC. The variable domain in full, completed from reference TRBV30 and TRBJ2-7, reads SQTIHQWPATLVQPVGSPLSLECTVEGTSNPNLYWYRQAAGRGLQLLFYSVGIGQISSEVPQNLSASRPQDRQFILSSKKLLLSDSGFYLCAWSYVQDHEQYFGPGTRLTVT.

V and J are TRBV5-4 and TRBJ2-2; D may be TRBD1 (6 bases). Germline values: CDR1 SGHNT, CDR2 YYREEE (reference sequence). V was cut by 4 bases and J by 4 bases, with 17 bases left in between. The CDR3 sequence is 16 residues long. CDR3 DNA sequence: TGTGCCAGCAGCCCAAGATCAACAGGGATCACCGGGGAGCTGTTTTTT. It is translated as CASSPRSTGITGELFF. Combining the CDR3 with reference TRBV5-4 and TRBJ2-2 gives the whole variable domain ETGVTQSPTHLIKTRGQQVTLRCSSQSGHNTVSWYQQALGQGPQFIFQYYREEENGRGNFPPRFSGLQFPNYSSELNVNALELDDSALYLCASSPRSTGITGELFFGEGSRLTVL.

The chain couples TRBV2 to TRBJ1-2, with TRBD1 as a possible D gene (6 bases). The V end was cut by 7 bases, the J end by 6 bases, with 18 bases between. The CDR3 covers 14 residues. Germline V lookup: CDR1 SNHLY, CDR2 FYNNEI. The CDR3 DNA follows: TGTGCCAGCACCGAACAGGGTTTGGTAGATGGCTACACCTTC. It codes for CASTEQGLVDGYTF.

The table lists this clone with a count of one. CDR3 amino acids: CASSAPIGPQHF. The CDR3 DNA follows: TGTGCCAGCAGCGCCCCCATTGGGCCCCAGCATTTT. The rearrangement uses TRBV2 and TRBJ1-5; D is unclear. CDR3 length: 12 amino acids. Germline CDR1 SNHLY, CDR2 FYNNEI. The V end lost 6 bases, the J end lost 9 bases, and 12 bases lay between the germline ends. Using reference TRBV2 and TRBJ1-5 for the parts outside the CDR3, the full variable domain is EPEVTQTPSHQVTQMGQEVILRCVPISNHLYFYWYRQILGQKVEFLVSFYNNEISEKSEIFDDQFSVERPDGSNFTLKIRSTKLEDSAMYFCASSAPIGPQHFGDGTRLSIL.

The chain combines TRBV18 with TRBJ2-5, with 7 nucleotides matching TRBD2. Germline CDR1 and CDR2: KGHSH and LQKENI. The CDR3 consists of 13 residues. V lost 4 bases and J lost 5; bases outside the gene matches: 4. Written as DNA, the CDR3 is TGTGCCAGCTCACGGGACTACGGGGAGACCCAGTACTTC. It specifies CASSRDYGETQYF.

The rearrangement links TRBV5-1 to TRBJ2-7; TRBD2 agrees at 9 bases. CDR3 size: 13 residues. Germline trimming cut 5 bases from V and 4 bases from J; bases unmatched to any gene: 4. Germline V gene sequence: CDR1 SGHRS, CDR2 YFSETQ. The chain's CDR3 is CASRVSGSYEQYF. The CDR3 DNA reads as TGCGCCAGCAGGGTTAGCGGGAGTTACGAGCAGTACTTC.

This clone was observed a handful of times. V gene TRBV4-2 combines with J gene TRBJ2-1, with 7 bases that match TRBD2. V was clipped by 1 base and J by 8 bases; unmatched bases: 8. Germline values: CDR1 LGHNA, CDR2 YNFKEQ. This CDR3 region has 15 residues. The CDR3 DNA reads TGTGCCAGCAGCCAAGGTCGAATTAGCGGGCATGAGCAGTTCTTC. This codes for CASSQGRISGHEQFF.

The chain carries TRBV6-1 and TRBJ2-2; 8 bases fit TRBD1. Trimming removed 6 bases from V and 8 bases from J; junction bases left unmatched: 8. Germline loops: CDR1 MNHNS, CDR2 SASEGT. This CDR3 comprises 14 residues. The CDR3 loop reads CASSRRDRGGELFF. The CDR3 region has the DNA TGTGCCAGCAGCCGTAGAGACAGGGGTGGGGAGCTGTTTTTT.

A single count supports this clone. The chain joins TRBV7-8 to TRBJ1-3; 7 bases map to TRBD1. J was trimmed by 0 bases and V by 5 bases; bases with no gene match: 13. From germline, CDR1 is SGHVS and CDR2 FQNEAQ. The CDR3 consists of 18 residues. The CDR3 here is CASSPGPGQINSGNTIYF. The CDR3 bases are TGTGCCAGCAGCCCAGGCCCGGGACAGATAAACTCTGGAAACACCATATATTTT. Together with reference TRBV7-8 and TRBJ1-3, the CDR3 gives the full variable domain: GAGVSQSPRYKVAKRGQDVALRCDPISGHVSLFWYQQALGQGPEFLTYFQNEAQLDKSGLPSDRFFAERPEGSVSTLKIQRTQQEDSAVYLCASSPGPGQINSGNTIYFGEGSWLTVV.

V is TRBV10-1 and J is TRBJ2-3; 11 bases fit TRBD2. Looked up from germline, CDR1 is WNHNN and CDR2 is SYGVQD (reference sequence). CDR3 length: 18 residues. The J segment lost 1 base and the V segment lost 1 base, leaving 7 bases of the junction unmatched. CDR3 amino acids: CASSELAGGHLGTDTQYF. The CDR3 bases are TGCGCCAGCAGTGAGTTAGCGGGAGGGCACCTTGGCACAGATACGCAGTATTTT.

This clone was found a few times. The V and J genes are TRBV6-1 and TRBJ1-2; TRBD1 matches 10 bases. V gave up 4 bases and J gave up 4 bases; unmatched junction bases: 6. From germline, CDR1 is MNHNS and CDR2 SASEGT. The CDR3 spans 15 residues. The DNA of the CDR3 is TGTGCCAGCAGTGCGAGACAGGGGGCGAGCTATGGCTACACCTTC. It specifies CASSARQGASYGYTF.

The gene calls are TRBV6-6 and TRBJ2-3; 12 bases line up with TRBD2. The ends lost 5 bases at V and 5 bases at J; junction bases unmatched: 8. The CDR3 has 16 amino acids. Germline CDR1 reads MNHNY; CDR2 reads SVGAGI (reference sequence). This chain's CDR3 is CASSKTSGRDVDTQYF. In DNA, the CDR3 is TGTGCCAGCAGTAAGACTAGCGGGAGAGATGTAGATACGCAGTATTTT.

The V gene is TRBV6-4, the J gene TRBJ2-1, with unresolved D. The CDR3 runs 13 residues. The germline V and J ends were trimmed by 3 bases and 6 bases, with 9 bases remaining between them. Germline CDR1 MRHNA, CDR2 SNTAGT. This CDR3 reads CASSDIWGNEQFF. DNA for the CDR3: TGTGCCAGCAGTGATATTTGGGGCAATGAGCAGTTCTTC.

The chain is built from TRBV7-2 and TRBJ2-1; no clear D. Trimming stripped 2 bases from V and 4 bases from J, with 12 bases between. Germline V gives CDR1 SGHTA, CDR2 FQGNSA. This CDR3 is built from 15 residues. CDR3 sequence (DNA): TGTGCCAGCAGCTTAAGGGTTGGCGATTACAATGAGCAGTTCTTC. It translates to CASSLRVGDYNEQFF.

V usage is TRBV15 and J usage is TRBJ2-1, with TRBD2 matching over 9 bases. This CDR3 is 19 amino acids long. V dropped 2 bases and J dropped 0; count of bases not matched to a gene: 11. Germline assignment: CDR1 LNHNV and CDR2 YYDKDF (reference sequence). CDR3 region: CATSRRFSGRQLSYNEQFF. The CDR3 nucleotides read TGTGCCACCAGCAGAAGGTTCAGCGGGAGGCAGCTCTCCTACAATGAGCAGTTCTTC.